The rows below give T cell receptor beta chains drawn from one sample of a study of blood T cell repertoires in COVID-19. Assay used: immunoSEQ multiplex PCR; TCRdb lists only in-frame clones, some missing. The repertoire holds 200,000 to 250,000 clones, roughly nine tenths seen once, with around 3.2% in the top ten. Input material: PBMCs or T cells enriched from blood (not recorded which). These TCRs come from a woman between 18 and 29 years old in a cohort exposed to, infected with or recovered from COVID-19 (not recorded which). The CDR3 runs from the conserved cysteine through the conserved F or W. D genes are given only for firm matches. Some rows have no size entry. The others give once, few or many, or a class for an expanded clone.

v_call: TRBV10-3
j_call: TRBJ1-6
d_call: TRBD1
clone_size: once
cdr3_aa: CAARTGDNSPLHF
cdr3_nt: TGTGCCGCCCGGACAGGGGATAATTCACCCCTCCACTTT

v_call: TRBV4-2
j_call: TRBJ2-3
d_call: TRBD2
clone_size: NA
cdr3_aa: CASSQSKSGTTTVDTQYF
cdr3_nt: TGTGCCAGCAGCCAATCAAAATCCGGGACTACGACCGTGGATACGCAGTATTTT

v_call: TRBV11-3
j_call: TRBJ2-5
d_call: TRBD2
clone_size: NA
cdr3_aa: CASSFRLAGDQETQYF
cdr3_nt: TGTGCCAGCAGCTTTAGACTAGCGGGGGACCAAGAGACCCAGTACTTC

v_call: TRBV4-2
j_call: TRBJ2-2
d_call: TRBD2
clone_size: NA
cdr3_aa: CASENPASGTGELFF
cdr3_nt: TGTGCCAGCGAAAACCCGGCTAGCGGAACCGGGGAGCTGTTTTTT

v_call: TRBV6-5
j_call: TRBJ2-7
d_call: NA
clone_size: NA
cdr3_aa: CASSYNSGAGVYF
cdr3_nt: TGTGCCAGCAGTTACAACTCTGGGGCAGGGGTGTACTTC

v_call: TRBV5-1
j_call: TRBJ1-5
d_call: NA
clone_size: NA
cdr3_aa: CASSLEGGNQPQHF
cdr3_nt: TGCGCCAGCAGCTTGGAAGGGGGCAATCAGCCCCAGCATTTT

v_call: TRBV28
j_call: TRBJ1-2
d_call: NA
clone_size: NA
cdr3_aa: CATAGIYGYTF
cdr3_nt: TGTGCCACGGCAGGGATCTATGGCTACACCTTC

v_call: TRBV11-2
j_call: TRBJ1-6
d_call: TRBD1
clone_size: NA
cdr3_aa: CASSPRDRPNSPLHF
cdr3_nt: TGTGCCAGCAGCCCACGGGACAGGCCCAATTCACCCCTCCACTTT

v_call: TRBV28
j_call: TRBJ2-7
d_call: TRBD1
clone_size: NA
cdr3_aa: CASSRTGGTYEQYF
cdr3_nt: TGTGCCAGCAGTAGGACAGGGGGAACCTACGAGCAGTACTTC

v_call: TRBV4-1
j_call: TRBJ2-7
d_call: TRBD2
clone_size: NA
cdr3_aa: CASSQLSGGYEQYF
cdr3_nt: TGCGCCAGCAGCCAGCTTAGCGGGGGCTACGAGCAGTACTTC

v_call: TRBV11-3
j_call: TRBJ2-1
d_call: NA
clone_size: NA
cdr3_aa: CASSPNSAADSRNEQFF
cdr3_nt: TGTGCCAGCAGCCCCAACTCAGCGGCCGATTCGCGCAATGAGCAGTTCTTC

v_call: TRBV19
j_call: TRBJ1-5
d_call: NA
clone_size: NA
cdr3_aa: CAALPTSGALAGQPQHF
cdr3_nt: TGTGCCGCCTTACCGACCTCAGGGGCGCTAGCTGGTCAGCCCCAGCATTTT

v_call: TRBV18
j_call: TRBJ1-6
d_call: NA
clone_size: NA
cdr3_aa: CASSDGQTFRALHF
cdr3_nt: TGTGCCAGCTCGGATGGACAGACCTTTAGGGCCCTCCACTTT

v_call: TRBV14
j_call: TRBJ2-3
d_call: TRBD2
clone_size: NA
cdr3_aa: CASSPRLAGRDTQYF
cdr3_nt: TGTGCCAGCAGCCCCCGACTAGCGGGGCGAGATACGCAGTATTTT

v_call: TRBV2
j_call: TRBJ2-7
d_call: NA
clone_size: NA
cdr3_aa: CASRYSGGSSYEQYF
cdr3_nt: TGTGCCAGCAGATATAGCGGAGGCAGCTCCTACGAGCAGTACTTC

v_call: TRBV7-3
j_call: TRBJ1-3
d_call: NA
clone_size: NA
cdr3_aa: CASSLGTSGNTIYF
cdr3_nt: TGTGCCAGCAGCTTAGGGACATCCGGAAACACCATATATTTT

v_call: TRBV19
j_call: TRBJ1-5
d_call: TRBD1
clone_size: NA
cdr3_aa: CASSTDRGWQPQHF
cdr3_nt: TGTGCCAGTAGTACGGACAGGGGTTGGCAGCCCCAGCATTTT

v_call: TRBV7-9
j_call: TRBJ1-1
d_call: NA
clone_size: NA
cdr3_aa: CASSQGYTEAFF
cdr3_nt: TGTGCCAGCAGCCAGGGTTACACTGAAGCTTTCTTT

v_call: TRBV19
j_call: TRBJ1-1
d_call: NA
clone_size: NA
cdr3_aa: CASGVRGTMNTEAFF
cdr3_nt: TGTGCCAGTGGAGTCAGGGGTACCATGAACACTGAAGCTTTCTTT

v_call: TRBV5-4
j_call: TRBJ2-1
d_call: NA
clone_size: NA
cdr3_aa: CASSLSASSSNEQFF
cdr3_nt: TGTGCCAGCAGCTTGTCTGCTAGTAGTAGCAATGAGCAGTTCTTC

v_call: TRBV20-1
j_call: TRBJ2-5
d_call: NA
clone_size: NA
cdr3_aa: CSASRGGETQYF
cdr3_nt: TGCAGTGCTAGTCGGGGTGGAGAGACCCAGTACTTC

v_call: TRBV18
j_call: TRBJ2-1
d_call: NA
clone_size: NA
cdr3_aa: CASSPGEREQFF
cdr3_nt: TGTGCCAGCTCACCAGGGGAGCGTGAGCAGTTCTTC

v_call: TRBV6-5
j_call: TRBJ1-4
d_call: TRBD1
clone_size: NA
cdr3_aa: CASSYSQGAWEKLFF
cdr3_nt: TGTGCCAGCAGTTACTCTCAGGGGGCTTGGGAAAAACTGTTTTTT

v_call: TRBV14
j_call: TRBJ2-6
d_call: NA
clone_size: NA
cdr3_aa: CASSQKYSSSGANVLTF
cdr3_nt: TGTGCCAGCAGCCAAAAGTACTCAAGCTCTGGGGCCAACGTCCTGACTTTC

v_call: TRBV7-8
j_call: TRBJ1-2
d_call: NA
clone_size: NA
cdr3_aa: CASSSTAMVGYTF
cdr3_nt: TGTGCCAGCAGCTCGACAGCTATGGTGGGCTACACCTTC